A selection of T cell receptor beta chains follows, all from one sample in a study of a mutant IDH1 vaccine in newly diagnosed glioma. Repertoires were generated with immunoSEQ multiplex PCR, while TCRdb's copy carries only in-frame clones and drops some. The sample includes some 59,000 clones, approximately 80% of them seen just once. The starting material was PBMCs, obtained from a glioma patient treated with radiotherapy, temozolomide or both. The receptors originated from a man aged 18 to 29 with glioma. Both conserved end residues are part of each CDR3. The D gene is left open where the match is weak. For some rows the clone size is stated as once, few or many, or as a class when expanded; others skip it.

clone size,CDR3 length,V gene,J gene,D gene,CDR3 protein,CDR3 DNA
NA,13,TRBV4-1,TRBJ2-3,NA,CASSQDWRGTQYF,TGCGCCAGCAGCCAAGATTGGCGCGGAACGCAGTATTTT
NA,15,TRBV5-1,TRBJ2-5,TRBD1,CASSERTGTEETQYF,TGCGCCAGCAGCGAACGGACAGGGACGGAAGAGACCCAGTACTTC
NA,14,TRBV7-2,TRBJ2-5,NA,CASRGDRLKETQYF,TGTGCCAGCAGGGGCGACAGGTTAAAAGAGACCCAGTACTTC
NA,17,TRBV10-3,TRBJ1-1,TRBD1,CAIRIAGTGEMNTEAFF,TGTGCCATCAGGATCGCCGGGACAGGGGAAATGAACACTGAAGCTTTCTTT
few,15,TRBV10-3,TRBJ2-1,TRBD2,CAISPISGGYNEQFF,TGTGCCATCAGTCCTATAAGCGGGGGTTACAATGAGCAGTTCTTC
once,15,TRBV30,TRBJ1-1,TRBD1,CAWSANRGRDTEAFF,TGTGCCTGGAGTGCCAACAGGGGAAGGGACACTGAAGCTTTCTTT
NA,13,TRBV5-1,TRBJ2-7,NA,CASSLVPSPEQYF,TGCGCCAGCAGCTTGGTGCCTAGCCCCGAGCAGTACTTC
NA,14,TRBV7-7,TRBJ2-3,NA,CASSLGLGGDTQYF,TGTGCTAGCAGCTTGGGCCTAGGGGGGGATACGCAGTATTTT
NA,16,TRBV4-3,TRBJ1-1,NA,CASSPSPPGSNTEAFF,TGCGCCAGCAGCCCCTCCCCGCCAGGGTCGAACACTGAAGCTTTCTTT
once,15,TRBV7-2,TRBJ1-5,TRBD1,CASSPWGQGDQPQHF,TGTGCCAGCAGTCCTTGGGGGCAGGGGGATCAGCCCCAGCATTTT
NA,13,TRBV5-6,TRBJ2-2,NA,CASRLQGAGELFF,TGTGCCAGCAGGCTACAGGGAGCCGGGGAGCTGTTTTTT
NA,15,TRBV7-9,TRBJ2-1,TRBD1,CASSLDRGSYNEQFF,TGTGCCAGCAGCCTAGACAGGGGCTCCTACAATGAGCAGTTCTTC
NA,15,TRBV9,TRBJ1-4,NA,CASSVAAATNEKLFF,TGTGCCAGCAGCGTAGCTGCAGCCACTAATGAAAAACTGTTTTTT
NA,15,TRBV6-1,TRBJ2-7,NA,CASRPGVGGSYEQYF,TGTGCCAGCAGGCCAGGGGTGGGGGGCTCCTACGAGCAGTACTTC
NA,13,TRBV6-4,TRBJ2-2,NA,CASSETNTGELFF,TGTGCCAGCAGTGAAACGAACACCGGGGAGCTGTTTTTT
once,15,TRBV5-1,TRBJ1-5,NA,CASSLLAGKDQPQHF,TGCGCCAGCAGCTTGTTAGCAGGGAAAGATCAGCCCCAGCATTTT
once,14,TRBV6-1,TRBJ2-7,TRBD2,CASRTAGVEYEQYF,TGTGCCAGCAGAACGGCGGGAGTTGAATACGAGCAGTACTTC
once,14,TRBV6-5,TRBJ1-1,TRBD1,CASRSLGGGGEAFF,TGTGCCAGCAGGTCGTTAGGGGGCGGAGGCGAAGCTTTCTTT
NA,17,TRBV4-1,TRBJ2-6,TRBD1,CASSSATTGTGANVLTF,TGCGCCAGCAGCTCCGCCACGACAGGGACTGGGGCCAACGTCCTGACTTTC